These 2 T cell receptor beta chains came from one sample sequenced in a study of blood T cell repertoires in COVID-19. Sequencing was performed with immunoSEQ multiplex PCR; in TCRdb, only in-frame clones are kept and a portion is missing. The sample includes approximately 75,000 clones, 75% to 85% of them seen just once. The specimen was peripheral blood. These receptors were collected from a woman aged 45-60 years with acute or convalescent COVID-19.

Written as DNA, the CDR3 is TGTGCCAGCAGCCAAGACAGGAATGAGCAGTTCTTC. Amino acid sequence: CASSQDRNEQFF. This chain uses TRBV11-2 with TRBJ2-1; a possible D gene is TRBD1 (6 bases). Trimming pared 5 bases from V and 7 bases from J, leaving 9 bases between. The CDR3 sequence is 12 residues long. Looked up from germline, CDR1 is SGHAT and CDR2 is FQNNGV.

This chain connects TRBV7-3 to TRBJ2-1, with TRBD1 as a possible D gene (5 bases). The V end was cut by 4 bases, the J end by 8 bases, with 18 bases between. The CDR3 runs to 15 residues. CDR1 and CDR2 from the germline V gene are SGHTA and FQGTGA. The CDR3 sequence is CASSSLGHVGDEQFF. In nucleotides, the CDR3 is TGTGCCAGCAGCTCCTTAGGACATGTTGGAGATGAGCAGTTCTTC.